This entry lists 15 T cell receptor beta chains sequenced from one sample in a study of T-cell memory formation after mild COVID-19. TCRdb re-derived calls from the 5' RACE reads in MiXCR, one entry per CDR3 protein. The data hold fewer than 600,000 distinct CDR3 sequences, with about 22% observed a single time. The sequencing input was PBMCs or a T cell subset sorted from them (not recorded which). Every receptor here comes from an adult woman who had mild COVID-19 (a few samples of this study predate the infection). Cell type and time point are not known.

The chain combines TRBV10-3 with TRBJ1-2; 7 nucleotides match TRBD1. Losses at the gene ends were 6 bases for V and 8 bases for J; bases not matched to a gene: 15. The germline CDR1 and CDR2 sequences are ENHRY and SYGVKD. The CDR3 is made up of 15 amino acids. CDR3 residues: CAIRPDRPTAVGYTF. Here the CDR3 DNA reads TGTGCCATCAGGCCGGACAGGCCGACGGCAGTAGGCTACACCTTC.

The CDR3 is CASTYDEISYEQYF. Here the CDR3 DNA reads TGTGCCAGCACCTATGACGAGATTTCCTACGAGCAGTACTTC. The J gene is TRBJ2-7, the V gene TRBV12-3 or TRBV12-4; D not resolved. This CDR3 comprises 14 residues. V was trimmed by 7 bases and J by 1 base, leaving 14 bases between them.

This clonotype was picked up many times. This chain joins TRBV15 and TRBJ2-5; D possibly uses TRBD1 or TRBD2 (6 bases each). Germline assignment: CDR1 LNHNV and CDR2 YYDKDF (reference sequence). This CDR3 is 15 amino acids long. The V and J ends lost 0 bases and 2 bases respectively, with 10 bases between them. DNA of the CDR3: TGTGCCACCAGCAGAGATCCGGGGGCGCAAGAGACCCAGTACTTC. It codes for CATSRDPGAQETQYF.

This clonotype was observed a handful of times. This rearrangement joins TRBV4-1 to TRBJ2-3; 8 positions match TRBD1. The CDR3 runs 15 residues. Losses at the gene ends were 1 base for V and 4 bases for J; bases not matched to a gene: 4. CDR1 and CDR2 (germline): MGHRA, YSYEKL. The CDR3 DNA is TGCGCCAGCAGCCAAGGACCAGGGGGCTCAGATACGCAGTATTTT. Protein product: CASSQGPGGSDTQYF.

J is TRBJ2-7 and V is TRBV12-3 or TRBV12-4, with D possibly matching TRBD1 (5 bases). The V gene lost 5 bases and the J gene lost 2 bases, with 16 bases spanning the gap. CDR3 length equals 15 residues. The CDR3 sequence is CASSQRTSSTYEQYF. CDR3 nucleotide sequence: TGTGCCAGCAGTCAACGGACAAGCTCCACCTACGAGCAGTACTTC.

The table lists this clonotype with a few counts. The DNA of the CDR3 is TGTGCCAGCAGCTTAGGGCCTTCCGGGACAGGGACTGAAGCTTTCTTT. Translating it yields CASSLGPSGTGTEAFF. The chain couples TRBV7-9 to TRBJ1-1, with TRBD1 matching over 9 bases. The V gene end was trimmed by 1 base and the J gene end by 5 bases; junction bases not matched to a gene: 8. The CDR3 consists of 16 residues. Germline V lookup: CDR1 SEHNR, CDR2 FQNEAQ (reference sequence).

CDR3 region: CASSLDGGGSNQPQHF. CDR3 sequence (DNA): TGTGCCAGCAGCTTAGACGGGGGCGGGAGCAATCAGCCCCAGCATTTT. The J gene is TRBJ1-5, the V gene TRBV11-2; possible D gene TRBD1, 6 bases. V gave up 0 bases and J gave up 1 base, with 10 bases separating them. Germline values: CDR1 SGHAT, CDR2 FQNNGV. The CDR3 runs 16 residues.

The V and J genes are TRBV4-1 and TRBJ2-1; 12 positions agree with TRBD2. CDR1 is MGHRA, CDR2 YSYEKL, per germline. V lost 2 bases, J lost 7 bases, and 9 bases stayed unmatched. CDR3 size: 17 residues. The CDR3 sequence: CASSQILAGGPRNEQFF. The CDR3, as DNA: TGCGCCAGCAGCCAAATCCTAGCGGGGGGGCCGAGGAATGAGCAGTTCTTC.

This clonotype was seen more than once but under ten times. The chain joins TRBV20-1 to TRBJ1-3; 9 bases agree with TRBD1. The CDR3 loop spans 17 amino acids. Germline V lookup: CDR1 DFQATT, CDR2 SNEGSKA (reference sequence). Losses at the gene ends were 2 bases for V and 1 base for J; bases not matched to a gene: 9. CDR3 sequence: CSARQAGTGSSGNTIYF. CDR3 bases: TGCAGTGCTAGACAAGCCGGGACAGGGTCTTCTGGAAACACCATATATTTT.

V and J are TRBV15 and TRBJ1-1; D not certain. From germline, CDR1 is LNHNV and CDR2 YYDKDF (reference sequence). The V end lost 0 bases, the J end lost 0 bases, and 14 bases lay between the germline ends. The CDR3 consists of 17 residues. CDR3 bases: TGTGCCACCAGCAGAGAACCCCAGGCCTCTATGAACACTGAAGCTTTCTTT. This gives the protein CATSREPQASMNTEAFF.

The chain couples TRBV29-1 to TRBJ2-1; D is unclear. Germline loops: CDR1 SQVTM, CDR2 ANQGSEA. The length of the CDR3 is 12 residues. Trimming stripped 2 bases from V and 10 bases from J, with 12 bases between. The CDR3 sequence is CSVEKIRTEQFF. For the CDR3, the DNA is TGCAGCGTTGAAAAGATTCGGACGGAGCAGTTCTTC.

This clonotype has more than one count but fewer than ten. The chain joins TRBV7-2 to TRBJ1-5; a weak D match, TRBD1 (6 bases). The CDR3 runs to 13 residues. CDR1 and CDR2 from the germline V gene are SGHTA and FQGNSA. V lost 7 bases, J lost 1 base, and 8 bases lay in between. The CDR3 coding sequence is TGTGCCAGCAAAGGACAGAGCAATCAGCCCCAGCATTTT. Its translation: CASKGQSNQPQHF.

The gene calls are TRBV30 and TRBJ2-7; the D gene could be TRBD1 or TRBD2 (5 bases each). CDR3 length: 14 residues. In germline, CDR1 is GTSNPN, CDR2 SVGIG (reference sequence). With 2 bases removed from V and 4 bases from J, the gap between germline ends came to 15 bases. CDR3 in amino acids: CAWSRGVYGYEQYF. CDR3 nucleotide sequence: TGTGCCTGGAGTAGAGGGGTCTATGGGTACGAGCAGTACTTC.

The chain combines TRBV24-1 with TRBJ1-5, with D uncertain. V was clipped by 6 bases and J by 2 bases, with 10 bases between them. The CDR3 has 14 residues. Looked up from germline, CDR1 is KGHDR and CDR2 is SFDVKD. This CDR3 is CATSPGKRNQPQHF. CDR3 bases: TGTGCCACCAGTCCGGGAAAACGCAATCAGCCCCAGCATTTT.

CDR3 in DNA: TGTGCCACCAGTAGGACTGGGGCCAACGTCCTGACTTTC. The encoded protein is CATSRTGANVLTF. V gene TRBV24-1 combines with J gene TRBJ2-6; D call uncertain. With 6 bases removed from V and 2 bases from J, the gap between germline ends came to 4 bases. The germline V gene has CDR1 KGHDR and CDR2 SFDVKD. CDR3 length: 13 residues.